This record concerns one T cell receptor (beta chain) sequence. The target antigen is unknown. Sequencing ends 3 residues short of the CDR3 end; the germline J gene provides the rest. The data are from a study of T cells in women clearing cervical HPV infection. Study background: For cases, blood was sampled a median approximately 150 days after lesion detection, interquartile range about 80 to 220 days.

J lost 2 bases, V lost 4 bases, and 9 bases had no gene match. The germline gives CDR1 SGHRS, CDR2 YFSETQ. The CDR3 runs 15 residues. Genomic DNA, averaging around 1,200 ng per sample, yielded TCR beta CDR3 via immunoSEQ. Clones were sequenced by immunoSEQ multiplex PCR, and TCRdb holds only the in-frame ones, with some missing. The table for this sample gives about 9,200 clones. Broader study findings: Repertoire richness, not evenness, was significantly elevated in CIN3+ cases versus controls. TRBV6-7 relative abundance averaged roughly 0.099% in cases and 0.15% to 0.2% in controls.

Sequenced: blood buffy coat. This chain connects TRBV5-1 to TRBJ2-7; 7 nucleotides match TRBD2. The receptor was derived from a woman between 18 and 70 years old with a cervical HPV16 infection that either progressed to CIN3+ or cleared (not recorded which). CDR3 in amino acids: CASSRLAGDAYEQYF. The DNA read from the CDR3 is TGCGCCAGCAGCAGACTAGCTGGAGACGCCTACGAG.